This paragraph covers one TCR beta chain sequence. Antigen specificity is unknown. CDR1 SGHTA and CDR2 FQGNSA come from the germline V gene. V was pared by 0 bases and J by 1 base, with 6 bases between. The CDR3 extends over 14 amino acids. The sample originates from a study of shared clonotypes between healthy human individuals. Regarding the study as a whole: Shared clonotypes across all four donors exceeded non-shared ones in generation probability.

TCRdb's table, derived via immunoSEQ multiplex PCR, lists solely in-frame clones and lacks some. Counted here are approximately 2,300,000 clones, 92% occurring once; the ten biggest clones make up approximately 0.4%. Donors had no recently reported acute infections or vaccinations and were HIV-negative. Only Caucasian adults living in Nashville, Tennessee made up the donor group. The sequence derives from a man between 18 and 29 years old in good health. Some clones in this sample may be carry-over from other donors' samples. Source material: naive CD4+ T cells from PBMCs. Subset meaning: CD45RA+ positively selected. This sequence joins TRBV7-2 and TRBJ2-5; D unclear. CDR3 residues: CASSLADFQETQYF. The DNA for the CDR3 is TGTGCCAGCAGCTTAGCAGACTTCCAAGAGACCCAGTACTTC.